Listed below are T cell receptor beta chains from one sample, sequenced in a study of blood T cell repertoires in COVID-19. Clones were read by immunoSEQ multiplex PCR, and TCRdb kept only the in-frame ones, dropping some. The sample consists of around 480,000 clones, about nine tenths of them appearing once. The sequencing input was PBMCs or T cells enriched from blood (not recorded which). Source of these receptors: a woman aged 18-29 years who had recovered from COVID-19. The CDR3 runs from the conserved cysteine through the conserved F or W. The order of the fields is D gene, J gene, clone size, V gene, CDR3 protein, CDR3 DNA. A D gene is named only where the DNA matches it firmly. A row's size may be missing; if present it is once, few, many or a size class.

-	TRBJ2-7	-	TRBV7-9	CASSLDKPPTMEYF	TGTGCCAGCAGCTTAGATAAGCCTCCTACGATGGAGTACTTC
-	TRBJ1-5	-	TRBV15	CATSTAWQQPQHF	TGTGCCACCAGCACTGCCTGGCAACAGCCCCAGCATTTT
TRBD1	TRBJ1-2	-	TRBV2	CASSEIRDRGYTF	TGTGCCAGCAGTGAAATCAGGGACAGAGGCTACACCTTC
-	TRBJ1-5	few	TRBV28	CASSLNGQPQHF	TGTGCCAGCAGTTTAAACGGTCAGCCCCAGCATTTT
TRBD1	TRBJ1-2	many	TRBV7-9	CASSLSMEGAGGYTF	TGTGCCAGCAGCTTAAGTATGGAGGGGGCTGGTGGCTACACCTTC
TRBD1	TRBJ1-2	few	TRBV28	CASSFLTGGLNYGYTF	TGTGCCAGCAGTTTTCTAACAGGGGGGCTAAACTATGGCTACACCTTC
TRBD1	TRBJ1-1	-	TRBV5-1	CASSMTGRTEAFF	TGCGCCAGCAGCATGACAGGGCGAACTGAAGCTTTCTTT
TRBD1	TRBJ1-4	-	TRBV4-2	CASSQDTGANEKLFF	TGTGCCAGCAGCCAAGATACAGGGGCTAATGAAAAACTGTTTTTT
TRBD1	TRBJ1-6	-	TRBV4-1	CASSQVQGTGGIINNSPLHF	TGCGCCAGCAGCCAAGTTCAGGGGACAGGGGGCATAATTAATAATTCACCCCTCCACTTT
TRBD1	TRBJ2-7	-	TRBV24-1	CATSGQGAIDEQYF	TGTGCCACCAGTGGACAGGGGGCGATAGACGAGCAGTACTTC
-	TRBJ2-3	once	TRBV24-1	CATSDWLSTDTQYF	TGTGCCACCAGTGATTGGCTTTCCACAGATACGCAGTATTTT
TRBD1	TRBJ2-1	-	TRBV6-5	CASTPPGQGMDEQFF	TGTGCCAGCACCCCGCCGGGACAGGGGATGGATGAGCAGTTCTTC
-	TRBJ1-1	-	TRBV19	CASRQGREAFF	TGTGCCAGTAGACAAGGCAGGGAAGCTTTCTTT
TRBD2	TRBJ2-5	-	TRBV7-2	CASSFVHQRGGFWETQYF	TGTGCCAGCAGCTTTGTTCATCAGCGGGGGGGATTCTGGGAGACCCAGTACTTC
-	TRBJ2-5	-	TRBV28	CASSRRGGAAQETQYF	TGTGCCAGCAGTCGGAGGGGGGGGGCAGCCCAAGAGACCCAGTACTTC
-	TRBJ2-3	-	TRBV5-1	CASSLEGVANTQYF	TGCGCCAGCAGCTTGGAAGGGGTGGCAAATACGCAGTATTTT
TRBD1	TRBJ1-1	-	TRBV6-5	CASGTGDRTEAFF	TGTGCCAGCGGTACAGGGGACCGCACTGAAGCTTTCTTT
TRBD2	TRBJ2-7	-	TRBV19	CASTARGTSGQTYEQYF	TGTGCCAGTACCGCTAGGGGGACTAGCGGGCAGACCTACGAGCAGTACTTC
-	TRBJ1-5	few	TRBV30	CAWSIGRGQPQHF	TGTGCCTGGTCCATAGGGAGGGGTCAGCCCCAGCATTTT
TRBD2	TRBJ2-1	once	TRBV29-1	CSVVGREQFF	TGCAGCGTTGTCGGGAGGGAGCAGTTCTTC
TRBD1	TRBJ2-7	-	TRBV14	CASSPYRGPTSYEQYF	TGTGCCAGCAGCCCCTACAGGGGGCCGACCTCCTACGAGCAGTACTTC
-	TRBJ2-2	-	TRBV2	CASSPRGRSGLFF	TGTGCCAGCAGCCCAAGAGGGCGATCGGGGCTGTTTTTT
-	TRBJ2-1	-	TRBV6-5	CASSRSPINEQFF	TGTGCCAGCAGTAGATCCCCTATCAATGAGCAGTTCTTC
TRBD1	TRBJ1-3	-	TRBV7-9	CASSRGGLTFGNTIYF	TGTGCCAGCAGCCGAGGGGGCCTAACCTTCGGAAACACCATATATTTT
TRBD2	TRBJ2-1	few	TRBV7-9	CASSYGTSGTGSYNEQFF	TGTGCCAGCAGCTATGGGACTAGCGGGACTGGCTCCTACAATGAGCAGTTCTTC
TRBD1	TRBJ1-2	-	TRBV25-1	CASSEASEGASNYGYTF	TGTGCCAGCAGTGAGGCGTCGGAGGGGGCCAGTAACTATGGCTACACCTTC
-	TRBJ2-1	-	TRBV10-3	CAIGGPGVDEQFF	TGTGCCATCGGAGGCCCGGGGGTGGATGAGCAGTTCTTC